This T cell receptor beta chain stems from a study of shared clonotypes between healthy human individuals. In the source study's methods: ImmunoSEQ output held junction-only sequences without quality scores, so filtering differed. Here immunoSEQ multiplex PCR was the method, and the copy in TCRdb shows in-frame clones only, minus some. V, J and clone size were drawn from that table, and D and trimming were deduced from the DNA. In the table there are some 1 million clones, about three quarters of which are singletons. This TCR derives from a man in his late teens or twenties in good health. Sample: memory CD4+ T cells sorted from blood. Subset here: CD45RA-negative fraction.

In DNA form, the CDR3 reads TGCGCCAGCAGCCAAGGTCCAGGGTCAAGCACTGAAGCTTTCTTT. Translating it yields CASSQGPGSSTEAFF. The V and J genes are TRBV4-3 and TRBJ1-1, with D tentatively TRBD1 (5 bases). Trimming took off 1 base at V and 4 bases at J, with 13 bases between the two ends. Germline lookup yields CDR1 LGHNA and CDR2 YSLEER. The CDR3 covers 15 residues.